The following is a T cell receptor beta chain sequence with its context. This CDR3 is built from 14 residues. The V and J ends lost 5 bases and 3 bases, in that order; junction bases with no gene match: 4. Germline CDR1 reads SGHTA; CDR2 reads FQGTGA. TCRdb reprocessed the 5' RACE reads with MiXCR, giving one entry per CDR3 protein. The sample shows a few hundred thousand distinct CDR3 sequences, roughly 30% of them seen only once. The data are from a study of T-cell memory formation after mild COVID-19. Sample: PBMCs or a T cell subset sorted from them (not recorded which). The TCR comes from an adult woman who had mild COVID-19 (a few samples of this study predate the infection). Cell type and time point are not known. V and J are TRBV7-3 and TRBJ2-7, with 10 positions matching TRBD1. The CDR3, as DNA: TGTGCCAGCAGCCCCGGGACAGGGGACTACGAGCAGTACTTC. Translated: CASSPGTGDYEQYF.